The 24 T cell receptor beta chains below come from one sample, sequenced in a study of blood T cell repertoires in COVID-19. Clones were read by immunoSEQ multiplex PCR, and TCRdb kept only the in-frame ones, dropping some. The repertoire holds some 190,000 clones, with approximately 80% as singletons. The sample consisted of PBMCs or T cells enriched from blood (not recorded which). The receptors here all came from a man aged 55-75 years who had been exposed to COVID-19.

The chain has TRBV7-2 and TRBJ2-1; TRBD1 matches at 7 bases. Germline assignment: CDR1 SGHTA and CDR2 FQGNSA. The CDR3 is 14 residues long. The trim removed 0 bases at V and 4 bases at J, leaving 0 bases unmatched. The CDR3 region is CASSLATGYNEQFF. DNA of the CDR3: TGTGCCAGCAGCTTAGCGACAGGGTACAATGAGCAGTTCTTC.

The chain is built from TRBV6-5 and TRBJ1-6; D is perhaps TRBD1 (5 bases). This CDR3 spans 14 amino acids. Trimming took 7 bases from V and 10 from J, leaving 17 bases between them. Germline V gene lookup returns CDR1 MNHEY and CDR2 SVGAGI. The CDR3 is CASNPRGDLSPLHF. Here the CDR3 DNA reads TGTGCCAGCAACCCCCGGGGGGATTTATCACCCCTCCACTTT.

The chain joins TRBV6-5 to TRBJ2-7; D may be TRBD2 (6 bases). Between the trimmed V and J ends, which lost 6 bases and 9 bases, there was a span of 24 bases. The germline V gene has CDR1 MNHEY and CDR2 SVGAGI. The CDR3 loop spans 15 amino acids. CDR3 loop: CASRANEGGRPRQYF. The CDR3 nucleotides read TGTGCCAGCAGGGCCAACGAGGGAGGAAGACCTAGGCAGTACTTC.

This clone was seen only once. The same CDR3 arises from other DNA sequences in this sample as well. The gene calls are TRBV5-1 and TRBJ2-2; 10 bases fit TRBD1. Germline trimming cut 4 bases from V and 3 bases from J; bases unmatched to any gene: 3. Germline CDR1 is SGHRS and CDR2 is YFSETQ. This CDR3 contains 15 residues. The CDR3 nucleotides read TGCGCCAGCAGCCTGGACAGGGGGGACACCGGGGAGCTGTTTTTT. Protein sequence: CASSLDRGDTGELFF. The full variable domain, with the rest looked up from reference TRBV5-1 and TRBJ2-2, is KAGVTQTPRYLIKTRGQQVTLSCSPISGHRSVSWYQQTPGQGLQFLFEYFSETQRNKGNFPGRFSGRQFSNSRSEMNVSTLELGDSALYLCASSLDRGDTGELFFGEGSRLTVL.

This clone came up a few times. The V gene is TRBV5-1, the J gene TRBJ2-7; 7 positions agree with TRBD1. Trimming at V came to 3 bases and at J to 1 base, leaving 7 bases not matched to a gene. Germline-derived CDR1 and CDR2 are SGHRS and YFSETQ. The CDR3 sequence is 15 residues long. The CDR3 bases are TGCGCCAGCAGCTCGGCCGGGACAGTATCCTACGAGCAGTACTTC. As protein: CASSSAGTVSYEQYF.

V gene TRBV5-8 combines with J gene TRBJ1-4, with 10 bases that match TRBD1. J was trimmed by 8 bases and V by 4 bases; bases with no gene match: 11. Germline V gene sequence: CDR1 SGHTS, CDR2 YDEGEE. This CDR3 is 16 amino acids long. CDR3 protein: CASSPVRGTGAEKLFF. CDR3 bases: TGTGCCAGCAGCCCCGTCCGGGGGACAGGGGCCGAAAAACTGTTTTTT. Filled out from reference TRBV5-8 and TRBJ1-4, the complete variable domain reads EAGVTQSPTHLIKTRGQQATLRCSPISGHTSVYWYQQALGLGLQFLLWYDEGEERNRGNFPPRFSGRQFPNYSSELNVNALELEDSALYLCASSPVRGTGAEKLFFGSGTQLSVL.

The chain joins TRBV4-3 to TRBJ2-1, with D perhaps TRBD2 (5 bases). The CDR3 consists of 15 residues. V was shortened by 0 bases and J by 10 bases, with 16 bases between the two germline ends. Germline CDR1 is LGHNA and CDR2 is YSLEER. The CDR3 bases are TGCGCCAGCAGCCAAGACGTGGCGAGAGGGATCGAGCAGTTCTTC. Protein: CASSQDVARGIEQFF.

The chain employs TRBV3-1 (or the pseudogene TRBV3-2) and TRBJ1-1; D uncertain. Germline CDR1 LGHDT, CDR2 YNNKEL (reference sequence). Trimming took 4 bases from V and 3 from J, leaving 6 bases between them. The CDR3 runs to 12 residues. The CDR3 DNA sequence: TGTGCCAGCAGCCCTACGGACACTGAAGCTTTCTTT. The encoded protein is CASSPTDTEAFF.

This clone has a count of ten or more. The rearrangement links TRBV7-5 to TRBJ2-7; TRBD2 is the table's D call, not checked against the DNA. TRBV7-5 is termed a pseudogene. The CDR3 contains 15 residues. The CDR3 region is CVRSPQTSGRYEQYF. In DNA, the CDR3 is TGTGTCAGAAGCCCTCAGACTAGCGGGAGGTACGAGCAGTACTTC.

The V gene is TRBV6-5, the J gene TRBJ1-6; 9 bases line up with TRBD1. V dropped 7 bases and J dropped 10; count of bases not matched to a gene: 8. Per the germline V gene, CDR1 is MNHEY and CDR2 is SVGAGI. This CDR3 contains 14 residues. The CDR3 coding sequence is TGTGCCAGCACCCCGGGACAGGGAATATCACCCCTCCACTTT. Protein: CASTPGQGISPLHF.

As DNA, the CDR3 is TGTGCCAGCAGTGAAGTTCGCGGCAATGAGCAGTTCTTC. Amino acids: CASSEVRGNEQFF. The chain is built from TRBV2 and TRBJ2-1, with no clear D. The CDR3 totals 13 residues. Germline V lookup: CDR1 SNHLY, CDR2 FYNNEI. V was shortened by 1 base and J by 6 bases, with 7 bases between the two germline ends.

In regard to this clone: One end of the junction does not line up with germline, which may come from a read error. This chain uses TRBV28 with TRBJ2-7, with 8 bases aligning to TRBD1. The CDR3 totals 16 residues. Germline V gene sequence: CDR1 MDHEN, CDR2 SYDVKM. The CDR3 DNA sequence: TGTGCCAGCAGTACACGGGACAGGTTTATCTCCCACGAGCAGTACTTC. This encodes CASSTRDRFISHEQYF.

The V gene is TRBV6-5, the J gene TRBJ2-7; 9 positions agree with TRBD1. Germline CDR1 is MNHEY and CDR2 is SVGAGI. V lost 2 bases and J lost 0; bases outside the gene matches: 5. The CDR3 length is 16 residues. The CDR3 DNA is TGTGCCAGCAGTTACGACGCGGGACAGGGCTCCTACGAGCAGTACTTC. This codes for CASSYDAGQGSYEQYF.

The chain joins TRBV30 to TRBJ1-5; a possible D gene is TRBD1 (6 bases). The germline V and J ends were trimmed by 2 bases and 6 bases, with 11 bases remaining between them. The CDR3 loop spans 13 amino acids. Germline values: CDR1 GTSNPN, CDR2 SVGIG (reference sequence). The CDR3 spells CAWSPRGAQPQHF. In DNA form, the CDR3 reads TGTGCCTGGAGTCCCCGGGGGGCTCAGCCCCAGCATTTT.

This clone was observed at least ten times. The chain has TRBV4-1 and TRBJ1-6; TRBD1 matches at 11 bases. With V trimmed by 2 bases and J by 13 bases, 4 bases remained unmatched. CDR1 is MGHRA and CDR2 is YSYEKL in the germline V gene. This CDR3 region has 14 residues. The CDR3 protein is CASSQLDRGLPLHF. The CDR3 DNA is TGCGCCAGCAGCCAATTGGACAGGGGGCTGCCCCTCCACTTT.

The CDR3 sequence: CASSQDRGNFYGYTF. CDR3 coding DNA: TGTGCCAGTAGTCAGGACAGGGGGAACTTCTATGGCTACACCTTC. This chain uses TRBV19 with TRBJ1-2; 10 bases match TRBD1. With 5 bases clipped from V and 4 bases from J, the junction kept 7 bases outside the gene matches. Germline CDR1 reads LNHDA; CDR2 reads SQIVND (reference sequence). This CDR3 is 15 amino acids long.

The V call is TRBV4-3, the J call TRBJ1-2; D uncertain. V was cut by 0 bases and J by 8 bases, with 16 bases left in between. The length of the CDR3 is 15 residues. Per germline, CDR1 LGHNA and CDR2 YSLEER. In DNA, the CDR3 is TGCGCCAGCAGCCAAGACGCGGCGACTATTTTCGGCTACACCTTC. It codes for CASSQDAATIFGYTF.

CDR3 sequence (DNA): TGCGCCAGCAGCAACCTAGCGGGAGGCCCCAATGAGCAGTTCTTC. Translating it yields CASSNLAGGPNEQFF. The chain uses TRBV5-1 and TRBJ2-1, with 11 bases identical to TRBD2. CDR1 and CDR2 (germline): SGHRS, YFSETQ. The V and J ends lost 4 bases and 6 bases, in that order; junction bases with no gene match: 6. This CDR3 is 15 amino acids long. Full variable domain (outside the CDR3, taken from reference TRBV5-1 and TRBJ2-1): KAGVTQTPRYLIKTRGQQVTLSCSPISGHRSVSWYQQTPGQGLQFLFEYFSETQRNKGNFPGRFSGRQFSNSRSEMNVSTLELGDSALYLCASSNLAGGPNEQFFGPGTRLTVL.

The J gene is TRBJ1-4, the V gene TRBV18; D ambiguous. There are 12 residues in the CDR3. The ends were cut back, 8 bases at V and 8 bases at J, with 12 bases in the middle. In germline, CDR1 is KGHSH, CDR2 LQKENI. The CDR3 nucleotides are TGTGCCAGCCGCAGCGCCCGCGAAAAACTGTTTTTT. Its translation: CASRSAREKLFF.

The chain combines TRBV15 with TRBJ2-5; TRBD2 matches 14 bases. The CDR3 loop spans 15 amino acids. CDR1 is LNHNV and CDR2 is YYDKDF in the germline V gene (reference sequence). V trimming: 5 bases; J trimming: 5 bases; junction bases outside the gene matches: 4. The CDR3: CATSARLAGGETQYF. The CDR3 nucleotides read TGTGCCACCAGCGCTAGACTAGCGGGAGGGGAGACCCAGTACTTC.

In this sample, this clone turned up once. This chain joins TRBV24-1 and TRBJ2-5; TRBD1 is a possible D gene (8 bases). Trimming stripped 4 bases from V and 0 bases from J, with 17 bases between. This CDR3 spans 17 amino acids. In germline, CDR1 is KGHDR, CDR2 SFDVKD. As DNA, the CDR3 is TGTGCCACCAGTGACACAGGGGGGGGATCAGACCAAGAGACCCAGTACTTC. This encodes CATSDTGGGSDQETQYF.

This rearrangement joins TRBV9 to TRBJ2-3; perhaps TRBD1 as D (6 bases). The CDR3 is 18 amino acids. V was clipped by 0 bases and J by 2 bases, with 19 bases between them. Germline V gene lookup returns CDR1 SGDLS and CDR2 YYNGEE. CDR3 nucleotides: TGTGCCAGCAGCGTAGGGGACATTCGACGGGCACTCACAGATACGCAGTATTTT. Translating it yields CASSVGDIRRALTDTQYF.

Comment on this clone: A junction boundary mismatches the germline segment, possibly from a read error. This chain joins TRBV5-6 and TRBJ1-1; the D is unclear. The CDR3 runs 13 residues. Germline V gene data show CDR1 as SGHDT and CDR2 as YYEEEE. The CDR3 loop reads CASGLDMNTEAFF. The CDR3 DNA sequence: TGTGCCAGCGGCTTGGATATGAACACTGAAGCTTTCTTT.

In this sample, this clone turned up once. J is TRBJ1-1 and V is TRBV7-9; tentatively, D is TRBD1 (6 bases). V lost 5 bases and J 6 bases, leaving 13 bases between the germline ends. The CDR3 is 13 amino acids. The germline V gene has CDR1 SEHNR and CDR2 FQNEAQ (reference sequence). CDR3 sequence reads: CASSQPKGAEAFF. The CDR3 region has the DNA TGTGCCAGCAGCCAACCTAAGGGGGCTGAAGCTTTCTTT.